The 21 T cell receptor beta chains below all came from one sample that was sequenced in a study of beta chain features in type 1 diabetes. Since all of the isolated RNA was reverse transcribed, expressed TCRB transcripts were what got sequenced. Generated by immunoSEQ multiplex PCR, the TCRdb table keeps only in-frame clones and is missing some. Of 140,000 to 150,000 clones listed, about 51% are singletons. The material sequenced was Tregs from blood. The source is a man younger than 30 in good health.

The chain couples TRBV5-6 to TRBJ2-7; 8 bases are shared with TRBD1. Germline V gene sequence: CDR1 SGHDT, CDR2 YYEEEE. The CDR3 length is 14 residues. Unmatched junction bases numbered 8, after V lost 7 bases and J lost 2 bases. CDR3 sequence (DNA): TGTGCCAGCTCCCGACAGGGGCCAACCTACGAGCAGTACTTC. Translation gives CASSRQGPTYEQYF.

This sequence joins TRBV7-9 and TRBJ2-2; maybe TRBD2 (6 bases). Germline V gene data show CDR1 as SEHNR and CDR2 as FQNEAQ (reference sequence). The V and J ends lost 4 bases and 4 bases respectively, with 10 bases between them. The CDR3 is 14 amino acids. The CDR3, as DNA: TGTGCCAGCAGCTCCCGGGGGACCACCGGGGAGCTGTTTTTT. This sequence encodes CASSSRGTTGELFF.

This clone was found many times. The rearrangement joins TRBV21-1 to TRBJ2-3; TRBD2 is taken as the D call from the table, unchecked against the DNA. TRBV21-1 is deemed a pseudogene. The CDR3 sequence is 14 residues long. The CDR3 is CASSRMRFTDTQYF. The CDR3 DNA follows: TGTGCCAGCAGCAGAATGCGGTTCACAGATACGCAGTATTTT.

The chain recombines TRBV18 with TRBJ1-3, with D possibly being TRBD1 (6 bases). Germline assignment: CDR1 KGHSH and CDR2 LQKENI. The V and J ends lost 5 bases and 0 bases respectively, with 17 bases between them. The CDR3 consists of 17 residues. The CDR3 region is CASSTSTGSRSGNTIYF. In nucleotides, the CDR3 is TGTGCCAGCTCAACGTCGACAGGTTCCCGCTCTGGAAACACCATATATTTT. Full variable domain (rest looked up from reference TRBV18 and TRBJ1-3): NAGVMQNPRHLVRRRGQEARLRCSPMKGHSHVYWYRQLPEEGLKFMVYLQKENIIDESGMPKERFSAEFPKEGPSILRIQQVVRGDSAAYFCASSTSTGSRSGNTIYFGEGSWLTVV.

The genes are TRBV4-3 and TRBJ2-7; D gene ambiguous. Trimming took 1 base from V and 4 from J, leaving 8 bases between them. Germline values: CDR1 LGHNA, CDR2 YSLEER. The CDR3 sequence is 13 residues long. Here the CDR3 reads CASSQVVQYEQYF. CDR3 bases: TGCGCCAGCAGCCAAGTCGTACAGTACGAGCAGTACTTC.

The chain links TRBV7-6 to TRBJ2-3; 8 positions agree with TRBD1. Germline CDR1 reads SGHVS; CDR2 reads FNYEAQ. The CDR3 consists of 15 residues. V trimming: 5 bases; J trimming: 1 base; junction bases outside the gene matches: 5. The CDR3 spells CASSLRQGRTDTQYF. The CDR3 nucleotides are TGTGCCAGCAGCCTGCGACAGGGGCGCACAGATACGCAGTATTTT.

This clone was picked up a small number of times. The chain uses TRBV4-2 and TRBJ2-6; D is uncertain. The germline V gene encodes CDR1 LGHNA and CDR2 YNFKEQ. The CDR3 covers 14 residues. Trimming pared 4 bases from V and 1 base from J, leaving 5 bases between. As DNA, the CDR3 is TGTGCCAGCAGCCCCCAGTCTGGGGCCAACGTCCTGACTTTC. Amino acids: CASSPQSGANVLTF.

The chain joins TRBV6-5 to TRBJ2-5; D is unresolved. Germline V gives CDR1 MNHEY, CDR2 SVGAGI. The germline V and J ends were trimmed by 0 bases and 5 bases, with 13 bases remaining between them. The length of the CDR3 is 15 residues. The CDR3, as DNA: TGTGCCAGCAGTTACTCGACTTTGAGGTGGGAGACCCAGTACTTC. This gives the protein CASSYSTLRWETQYF.

This clone has more than one count but fewer than ten. This chain links TRBV6-6 with TRBJ2-7; no firm D call. The CDR3 has 11 amino acids. Germline V gene sequence: CDR1 MNHNY, CDR2 SVGAGI (reference sequence). The germline V and J ends were trimmed by 0 bases and 7 bases, with 4 bases remaining between them. The CDR3, as DNA: TGTGCCAGCAGTTACTCGAGAGAGCAGTACTTC. The encoded protein is CASSYSREQYF.

The sample holds a few counts of this clone. This chain joins TRBV10-3 and TRBJ1-2, with 7 bases aligning to TRBD1. Germline values: CDR1 ENHRY, CDR2 SYGVKD. V dropped 11 bases and J dropped 6; count of bases not matched to a gene: 3. The CDR3 sequence is 10 residues long. The CDR3 region is CAAQGNGYTF. CDR3 DNA: TGTGCCGCACAGGGGAATGGCTACACCTTC.

This clone appeared a single time. The chain uses TRBV6-1 and TRBJ2-3, with 7 bases lining up with TRBD2. After removal of 0 bases from V and 0 bases from J, the junction contained 3 bases not matched to a gene. This CDR3 has 16 amino acids. Germline values: CDR1 MNHNS, CDR2 SASEGT. CDR3 bases: TGTGCCAGCAGTGAAGCGCGGGGGTTTAGCACAGATACGCAGTATTTT. Amino acid sequence: CASSEARGFSTDTQYF.

The gene calls are TRBV4-1 and TRBJ2-2, with 12 bases aligning to TRBD1. V lost 3 bases and J lost 7; bases outside the gene matches: 9. This CDR3 contains 17 residues. From germline, CDR1 is MGHRA and CDR2 YSYEKL. The CDR3 DNA follows: TGCGCCAGCAGCCATCGAACCGGGACAGGGGGCTTCGGGGAGCTGTTTTTT. Translating it yields CASSHRTGTGGFGELFF.

This chain uses TRBV5-1 with TRBJ1-6, with no clear D. Trimming took 0 bases from V and 8 from J, leaving 6 bases between them. CDR1 and CDR2 (germline): SGHRS, YFSETQ. The CDR3 totals 13 residues. The CDR3 sequence is CASSLGRDSPLHF. The CDR3 DNA sequence: TGCGCCAGCAGCTTGGGGAGGGATTCACCCCTCCACTTT.

This clone was recorded a few times. The rearrangement joins TRBV4-1 to TRBJ1-4, with TRBD1 matching 8 bases. The CDR3 is made up of 15 amino acids. The trim removed 0 bases at V and 8 bases at J, leaving 5 bases unmatched. Germline CDR1 reads MGHRA; CDR2 reads YSYEKL. CDR3 in amino acids: CASSQDPRGLEKLFF. The DNA for the CDR3 is TGCGCCAGCAGCCAAGATCCCAGGGGGCTGGAAAAACTGTTTTTT.

The chain couples TRBV27 to TRBJ2-7, with D possibly matching TRBD1 (5 bases). Germline lookup yields CDR1 MNHEY and CDR2 SMNVEV (reference sequence). This CDR3 contains 14 residues. V was shortened by 5 bases and J by 0 bases, with 11 bases between the two germline ends. The CDR3 sequence is CASSRTGNSYEQYF. DNA of the CDR3: TGTGCCAGCAGTCGTACAGGAAACTCCTACGAGCAGTACTTC.

This clone came up a few times. The V gene is TRBV30, the J gene TRBJ2-7, with D maybe TRBD1 (6 bases). Germline V gene lookup returns CDR1 GTSNPN and CDR2 SVGIG (reference sequence). The CDR3 is 12 residues long. Trimming pared 5 bases from V and 4 bases from J, leaving 12 bases between. The CDR3 DNA sequence: TGTGCCTGGGCCTGGACAGCTTACGAGCAGTACTTC. Translated, it gives CAWAWTAYEQYF.

J is TRBJ2-5 and V is TRBV29-1; 7 bases align to TRBD1. The CDR3 has 13 amino acids. Germline assignment: CDR1 SQVTM and CDR2 ANQGSEA. The junction had 7 bases not matched to a gene; V was cut back by 6 bases and J by 3 bases. CDR3 protein: CSVVTTGKETQYF. CDR3 nucleotides: TGCAGCGTGGTGACGACAGGGAAAGAGACCCAGTACTTC.

The chain is built from TRBV28 and TRBJ1-5; tentative D call: TRBD1 (5 bases). V lost 1 base, J lost 5 bases, and 15 bases lay in between. The CDR3 loop spans 16 amino acids. The germline V gene has CDR1 MDHEN and CDR2 SYDVKM. CDR3 coding DNA: TGTGCCAGCAGTTTATTGGGCAGGGAAGGGGATCAGCCCCAGCATTTT. Residues: CASSLLGREGDQPQHF.

This chain connects TRBV7-3 to TRBJ2-2; D is possibly TRBD1 (6 bases). The CDR3 is made up of 14 amino acids. The V end was cut by 4 bases, the J end by 6 bases, with 12 bases between. The germline CDR1 and CDR2 sequences are SGHTA and FQGTGA. This CDR3 reads CASSSGHSPGELFF. CDR3 DNA: TGTGCCAGCAGCTCGGGACATTCCCCCGGGGAGCTGTTTTTT.

This chain joins TRBV7-9 and TRBJ2-7; 7 bases are shared with TRBD1. From germline, CDR1 is SEHNR and CDR2 FQNEAQ (reference sequence). This CDR3 spans 14 amino acids. V shed 3 bases, J shed 2 bases, and the junction held 4 bases outside the gene matches. The CDR3 bases are TGTGCCAGCAGCTTTGAACAGGGGACCTACGAGCAGTACTTC. Residues: CASSFEQGTYEQYF.

This clone showed up just once. The chain has TRBV7-9 and TRBJ1-2; D might be TRBD1 (6 bases). V was cut by 0 bases and J by 8 bases, with 13 bases left in between. The germline CDR1 and CDR2 sequences are SEHNR and FQNEAQ (reference sequence). CDR3 length equals 14 residues. CDR3 protein: CASSLAVRGGGYTF. DNA for the CDR3: TGTGCCAGCAGCTTAGCTGTCAGGGGCGGCGGCTACACCTTC. The whole variable domain, remainder taken from reference TRBV7-9 and TRBJ1-2, is DTGVSQNPRHKITKRGQNVTFRCDPISEHNRLYWYRQTLGQGPEFLTYFQNEAQLEKSRLLSDRFSAERPKGSFSTLEIQRTEQGDSAMYLCASSLAVRGGGYTFGSGTRLTVV.